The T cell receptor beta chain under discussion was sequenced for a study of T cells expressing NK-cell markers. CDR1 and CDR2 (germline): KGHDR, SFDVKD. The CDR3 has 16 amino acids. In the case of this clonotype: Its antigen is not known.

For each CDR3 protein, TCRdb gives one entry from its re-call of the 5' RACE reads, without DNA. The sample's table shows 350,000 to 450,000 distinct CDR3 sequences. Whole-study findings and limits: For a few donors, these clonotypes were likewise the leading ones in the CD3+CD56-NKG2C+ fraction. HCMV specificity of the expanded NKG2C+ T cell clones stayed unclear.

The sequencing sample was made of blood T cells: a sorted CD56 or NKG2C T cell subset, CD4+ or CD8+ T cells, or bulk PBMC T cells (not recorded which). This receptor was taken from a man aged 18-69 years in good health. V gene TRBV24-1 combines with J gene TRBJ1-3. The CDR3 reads CATSDSGQGSGNTIYF.